The clone carrying this TCR beta chain was detected only once. As yet, its antigen is unknown. The study ran its PCR with 60 Vbeta and 13 Jbeta primers. TCRdb's copy holds only in-frame clones and misses some; the assay was immunoSEQ multiplex PCR. The profile shows some 150,000 clones, 87% of them singletons. The data belong to a study of cytomegalovirus exposure and HLA in healthy donors. Overall study findings and caveats: Reports showed the classifier diagnosing cytomegalovirus status with high specificity and sensitivity. Earlier analysis found most TCR beta V segments productive about 87% or about 30% of the time. With later analysis, a missense DCLRE1C variant became linked to TCR beta V- and J-gene trimming. Versus the approximately 670-donor mean, an Asian-associated ancestry cluster reportedly showed fewer N-insertions in a later analysis.

Germline V gene data show CDR1 as SGHTS and CDR2 as YDEGEE. Trimming removed 0 bases at V and 1 base at J, with 8 bases between. There are 15 residues in the CDR3. The V gene is TRBV5-8, the J gene TRBJ1-5; D is perhaps TRBD1 (5 bases). The receptor was isolated from a woman under 40 in good health and CMV-seronegative. The sample taken for sequencing was PBMCs. The CDR3 region has the DNA TGTGCCAGCAGCTTGGAGGGGCTGAGCAATCAGCCCCAGCATTTT. It codes for CASSLEGLSNQPQHF.